This T cell receptor (beta chain) was retrieved from a study of regulatory T cells in long-lasting Graves disease. This CDR3 comprises 20 residues. CDR1 and CDR2 from the germline V gene are SGHAT and FQNNGV. The V segment lost 5 bases and the J segment 2 bases; nucleotides outside the gene matches: 17. In this sample, this clonotype turned up many times. The antigen is unknown. Time point given: newly diagnosed GD, antithyroid drugs for less than 3 months. PBMCs provided the RNA from which the TCR library was made. It was by American Thyroid Association guidelines that Graves' disease was diagnosed. Both iRepertoire HTBI primers and Arm-PCR of CDR3 regions were used to build the TCR beta libraries. TCRdb itself ran the multiplex PCR reads through MiXCR, one entry per CDR3 protein. The profile shows about 200,000 distinct CDR3 sequences, around 20% of them singletons. Findings and caveats of the study: Rather than thyroid tissue, only peripheral blood underwent study.

The same sample was also studied in work on T cells in Graves' hyperthyroidism and ophthalmopathy.

Sequenced here: peripheral blood mononuclear cells (PBMCs), sampled at new diagnosis, from a patient treated with antithyroid drugs. The chain has TRBV11-2 and TRBJ1-6, with TRBD1 identical over 8 bases. This TCR came from a woman in her 30s with Graves disease. CDR3 protein: CASSDKRDRRFLPYNSPLHF. The CDR3 nucleotides are TGTGCCAGCAGCGACAAGAGGGACAGGAGGTTTTTGCCCTATAATTCACCCCTCCACTTT. Using reference TRBV11-2 and TRBJ1-6 for the parts outside the CDR3, the full variable domain is EAGVAQSPRYKIIEKRQSVAFWCNPISGHATLYWYQQILGQGPKLLIQFQNNGVVDDSQLPKDRFSAERLKGVDSTLKIQPAKLEDSAVYLCASSDKRDRRFLPYNSPLHFGNGTRLTVT.